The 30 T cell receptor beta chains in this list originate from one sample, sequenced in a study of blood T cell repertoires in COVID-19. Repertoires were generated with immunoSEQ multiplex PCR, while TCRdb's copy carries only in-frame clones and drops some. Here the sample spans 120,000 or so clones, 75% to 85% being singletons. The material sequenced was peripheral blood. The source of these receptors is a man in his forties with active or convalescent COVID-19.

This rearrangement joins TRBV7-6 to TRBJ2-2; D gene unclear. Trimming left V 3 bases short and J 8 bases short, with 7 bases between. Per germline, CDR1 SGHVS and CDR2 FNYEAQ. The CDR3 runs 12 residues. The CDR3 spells CASSFPLGELFF. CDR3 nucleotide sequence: TGTGCCAGCAGCTTCCCTCTGGGGGAGCTGTTTTTT.

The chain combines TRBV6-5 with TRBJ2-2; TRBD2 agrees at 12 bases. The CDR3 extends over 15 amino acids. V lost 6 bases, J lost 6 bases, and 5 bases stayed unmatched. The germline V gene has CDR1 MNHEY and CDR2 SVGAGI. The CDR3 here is CASRSSGGAAGELFF. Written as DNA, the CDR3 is TGTGCCAGCAGATCTAGCGGGGGGGCCGCCGGGGAGCTGTTTTTT.

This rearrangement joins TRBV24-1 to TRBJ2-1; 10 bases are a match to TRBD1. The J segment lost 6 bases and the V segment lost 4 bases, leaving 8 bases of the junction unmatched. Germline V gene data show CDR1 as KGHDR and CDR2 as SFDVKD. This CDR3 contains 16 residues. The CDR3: CATSDTDRGIGNEQFF. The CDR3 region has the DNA TGTGCCACCAGTGACACGGACAGGGGGATCGGCAATGAGCAGTTCTTC.

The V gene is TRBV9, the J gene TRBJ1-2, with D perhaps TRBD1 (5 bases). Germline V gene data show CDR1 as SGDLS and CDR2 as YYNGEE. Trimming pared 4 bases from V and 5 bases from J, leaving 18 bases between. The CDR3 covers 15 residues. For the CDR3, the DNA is TGTGCCAGCAGCCCAAGGGCGGGGGAAGGATATGGCTACACCTTC. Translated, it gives CASSPRAGEGYGYTF.

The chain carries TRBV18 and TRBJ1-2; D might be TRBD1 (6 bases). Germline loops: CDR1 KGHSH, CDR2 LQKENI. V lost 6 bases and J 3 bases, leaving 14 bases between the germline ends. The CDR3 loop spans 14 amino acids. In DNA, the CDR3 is TGTGCCAGCTCCCAGGACAGCGCTTACTATGGCTACACCTTC. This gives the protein CASSQDSAYYGYTF. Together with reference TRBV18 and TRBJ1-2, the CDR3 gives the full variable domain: NAGVMQNPRHLVRRRGQEARLRCSPMKGHSHVYWYRQLPEEGLKFMVYLQKENIIDESGMPKERFSAEFPKEGPSILRIQQVVRGDSAAYFCASSQDSAYYGYTFGSGTRLTVV.

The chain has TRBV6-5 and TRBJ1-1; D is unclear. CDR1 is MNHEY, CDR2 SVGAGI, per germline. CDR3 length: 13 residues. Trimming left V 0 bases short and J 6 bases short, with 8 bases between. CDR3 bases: TGTGCCAGCAGTTACTCGGGGAGACCTGAAGCTTTCTTT. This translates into CASSYSGRPEAFF.

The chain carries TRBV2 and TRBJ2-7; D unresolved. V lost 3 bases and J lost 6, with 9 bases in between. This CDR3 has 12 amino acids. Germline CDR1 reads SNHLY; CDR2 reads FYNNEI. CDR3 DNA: TGTGCCAGCAGTGATCTTCGTTCCGAGCAGTACTTC. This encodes CASSDLRSEQYF.

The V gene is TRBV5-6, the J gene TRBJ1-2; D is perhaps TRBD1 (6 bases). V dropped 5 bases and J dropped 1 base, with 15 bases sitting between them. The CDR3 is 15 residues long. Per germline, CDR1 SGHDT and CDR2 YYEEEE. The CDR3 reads CASRFWRTDNYGYTF. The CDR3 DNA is TGTGCCAGCAGGTTCTGGAGGACAGATAACTATGGCTACACCTTC.

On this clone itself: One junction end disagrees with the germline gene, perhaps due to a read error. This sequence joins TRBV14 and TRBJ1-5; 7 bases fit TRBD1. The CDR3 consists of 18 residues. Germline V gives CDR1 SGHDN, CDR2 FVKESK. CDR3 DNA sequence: TGTGCCGGCAGCCAAGACTGGGAGACAGGGAAGAGCAATCAGCCCCAGCATTTT. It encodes CAGSQDWETGKSNQPQHF.

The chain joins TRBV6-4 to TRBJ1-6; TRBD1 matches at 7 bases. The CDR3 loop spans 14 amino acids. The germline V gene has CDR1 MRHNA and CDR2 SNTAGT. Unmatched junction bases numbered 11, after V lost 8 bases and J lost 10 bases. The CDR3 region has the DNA TGTGCCAGCCGCCATACAGGGGATGGATCACCCCTCCACTTT. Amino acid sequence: CASRHTGDGSPLHF.

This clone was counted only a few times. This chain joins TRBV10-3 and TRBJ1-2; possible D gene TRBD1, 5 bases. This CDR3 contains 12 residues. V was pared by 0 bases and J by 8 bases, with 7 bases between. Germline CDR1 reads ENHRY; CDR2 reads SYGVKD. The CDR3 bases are TGTGCCATCAGTGAGTCAGGGGCCGGCTACACCTTC. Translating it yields CAISESGAGYTF.

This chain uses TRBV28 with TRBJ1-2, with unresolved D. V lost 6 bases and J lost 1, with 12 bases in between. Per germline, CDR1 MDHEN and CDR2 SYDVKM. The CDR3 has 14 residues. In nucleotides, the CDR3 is TGTGCCAGCAGCCTCACGACGGGTAACTATGGCTACACCTTC. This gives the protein CASSLTTGNYGYTF.

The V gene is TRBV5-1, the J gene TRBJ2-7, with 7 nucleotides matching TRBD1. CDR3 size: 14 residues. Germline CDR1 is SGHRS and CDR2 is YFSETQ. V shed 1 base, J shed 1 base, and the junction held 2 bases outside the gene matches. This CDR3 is CASSLQGQSYEQYF. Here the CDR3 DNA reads TGCGCCAGCAGCTTGCAGGGACAGTCCTACGAGCAGTACTTC.

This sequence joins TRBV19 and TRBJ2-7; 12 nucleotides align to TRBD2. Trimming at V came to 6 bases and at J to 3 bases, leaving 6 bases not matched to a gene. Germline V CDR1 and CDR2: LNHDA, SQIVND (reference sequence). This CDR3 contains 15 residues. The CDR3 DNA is TGTGCCAGTAGCGTGCTAGCGGGAGGGCTCTACGAGCAGTACTTC. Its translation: CASSVLAGGLYEQYF.

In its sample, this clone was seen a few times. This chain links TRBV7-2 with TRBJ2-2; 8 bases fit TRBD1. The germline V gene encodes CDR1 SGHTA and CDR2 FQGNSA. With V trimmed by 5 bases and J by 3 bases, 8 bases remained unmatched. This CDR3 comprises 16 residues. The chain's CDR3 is CASSASGTGYTGELFF. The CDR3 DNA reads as TGTGCCAGCAGCGCTTCCGGGACAGGCTACACCGGGGAGCTGTTTTTT.

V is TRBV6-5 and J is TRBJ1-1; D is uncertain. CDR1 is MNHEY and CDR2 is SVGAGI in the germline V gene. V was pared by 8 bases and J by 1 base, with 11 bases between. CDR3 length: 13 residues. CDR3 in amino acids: CASSPRTNTEAFF. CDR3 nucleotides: TGTGCCAGCTCCCCCAGAACGAACACTGAAGCTTTCTTT.

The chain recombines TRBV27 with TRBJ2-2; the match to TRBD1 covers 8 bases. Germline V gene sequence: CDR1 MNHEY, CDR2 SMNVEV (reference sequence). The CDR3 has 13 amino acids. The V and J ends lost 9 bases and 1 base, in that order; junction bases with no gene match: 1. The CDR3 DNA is TGTGCCAGTGGGACAGGGAACACCGGGGAGCTGTTTTTT. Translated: CASGTGNTGELFF.

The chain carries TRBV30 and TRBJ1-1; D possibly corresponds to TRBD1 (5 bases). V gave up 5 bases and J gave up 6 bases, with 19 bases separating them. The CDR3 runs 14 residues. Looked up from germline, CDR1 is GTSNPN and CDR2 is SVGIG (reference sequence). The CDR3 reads CAWAQDTVVPEAFF. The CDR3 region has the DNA TGTGCCTGGGCTCAGGACACCGTGGTTCCTGAAGCTTTCTTT. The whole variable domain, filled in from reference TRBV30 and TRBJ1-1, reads SQTIHQWPATLVQPVGSPLSLECTVEGTSNPNLYWYRQAAGRGLQLLFYSVGIGQISSEVPQNLSASRPQDRQFILSSKKLLLSDSGFYLCAWAQDTVVPEAFFGQGTRLTVV.

The CDR3 sequence: CASSSQLRGEGNTIYF. CDR3 coding DNA: TGTGCCAGCAGCTCCCAGCTCAGGGGCGAAGGAAACACCATATATTTT. This sequence joins TRBV9 and TRBJ1-3; TRBD1 might be the D (6 bases). Germline V gives CDR1 SGDLS, CDR2 YYNGEE. The CDR3 is 16 residues long. The V end lost 4 bases, the J end lost 4 bases, and 18 bases lay between the germline ends.

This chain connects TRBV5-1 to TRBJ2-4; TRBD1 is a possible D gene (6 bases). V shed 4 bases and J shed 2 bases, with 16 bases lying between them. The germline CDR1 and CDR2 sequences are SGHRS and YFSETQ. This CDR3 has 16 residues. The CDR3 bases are TGCGCCAGCAGCCATGCACAGGGTTCGACCAAAAACATTCAGTACTTC. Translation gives CASSHAQGSTKNIQYF.

In DNA form, the CDR3 reads TGCGCCAGCAGCTTGGTCCGGGGGGGTTCACCCCTCCACTTT. Translation: CASSLVRGGSPLHF. V usage is TRBV5-1 and J usage is TRBJ1-6; the D gene is possibly TRBD1 (5 bases). From germline, CDR1 is SGHRS and CDR2 YFSETQ. The length of the CDR3 is 14 residues. V was cut by 0 bases and J by 9 bases, with 10 bases left in between.

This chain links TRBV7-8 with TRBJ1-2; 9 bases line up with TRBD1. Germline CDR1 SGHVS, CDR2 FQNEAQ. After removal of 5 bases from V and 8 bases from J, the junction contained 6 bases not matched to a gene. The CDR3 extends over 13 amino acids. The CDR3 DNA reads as TGTGCCAGCAGCCGGGGACAGGGTAGCGGCTACACCTTC. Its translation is CASSRGQGSGYTF.

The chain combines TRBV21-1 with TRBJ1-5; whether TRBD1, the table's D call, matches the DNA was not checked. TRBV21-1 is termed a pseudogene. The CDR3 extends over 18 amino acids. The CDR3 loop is CASSNIEGALYSNQPQHF. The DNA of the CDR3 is TGTGCCAGCAGCAATATTGAGGGGGCCCTTTATAGCAATCAGCCCCAGCATTTT.

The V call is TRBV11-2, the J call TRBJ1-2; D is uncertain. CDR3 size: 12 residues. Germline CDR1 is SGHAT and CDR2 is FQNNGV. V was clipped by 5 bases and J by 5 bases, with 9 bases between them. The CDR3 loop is CASSADTYGYTF. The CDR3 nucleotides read TGTGCCAGCAGCGCCGACACGTATGGCTACACCTTC.

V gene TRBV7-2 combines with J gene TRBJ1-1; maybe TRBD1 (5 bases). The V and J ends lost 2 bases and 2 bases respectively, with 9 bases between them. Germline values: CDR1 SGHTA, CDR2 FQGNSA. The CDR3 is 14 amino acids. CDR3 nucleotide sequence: TGTGCCAGCAGCTTAAGGACACCAAACACTGAAGCTTTCTTT. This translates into CASSLRTPNTEAFF. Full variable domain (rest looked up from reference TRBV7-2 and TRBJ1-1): GAGVSQSPSNKVTEKGKDVELRCDPISGHTALYWYRQSLGQGLEFLIYFQGNSAPDKSGLPSDRFSAERTGGSVSTLTIQRTQQEDSAVYLCASSLRTPNTEAFFGQGTRLTVV.

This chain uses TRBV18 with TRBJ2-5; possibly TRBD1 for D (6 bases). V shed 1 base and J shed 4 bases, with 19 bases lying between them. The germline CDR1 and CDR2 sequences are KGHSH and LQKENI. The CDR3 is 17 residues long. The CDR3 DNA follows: TGTGCCAGCTCACCACGAGATTCAGGGGTTTTGCGAGAGACCCAGTACTTC. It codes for CASSPRDSGVLRETQYF. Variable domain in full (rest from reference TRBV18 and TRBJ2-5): NAGVMQNPRHLVRRRGQEARLRCSPMKGHSHVYWYRQLPEEGLKFMVYLQKENIIDESGMPKERFSAEFPKEGPSILRIQQVVRGDSAAYFCASSPRDSGVLRETQYFGPGTRLLVL.

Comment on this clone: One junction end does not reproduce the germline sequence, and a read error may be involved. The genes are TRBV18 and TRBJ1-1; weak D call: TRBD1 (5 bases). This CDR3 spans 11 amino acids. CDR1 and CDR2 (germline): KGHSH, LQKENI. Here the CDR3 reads CASSKGTGAFF. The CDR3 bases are TGTGCCAGCTCAAAAGGGACTGGAGCTTTCTTT.

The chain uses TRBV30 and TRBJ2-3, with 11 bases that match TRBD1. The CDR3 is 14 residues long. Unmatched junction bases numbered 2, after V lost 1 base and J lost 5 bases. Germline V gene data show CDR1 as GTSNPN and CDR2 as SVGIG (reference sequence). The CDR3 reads CAWSEGQGGDTQYF. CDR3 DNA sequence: TGTGCCTGGAGTGAGGGACAGGGGGGAGATACGCAGTATTTT.

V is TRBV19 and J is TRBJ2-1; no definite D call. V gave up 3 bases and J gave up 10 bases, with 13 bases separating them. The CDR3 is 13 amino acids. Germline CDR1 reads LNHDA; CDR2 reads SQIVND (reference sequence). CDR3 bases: TGTGCCAGTAGTATCGGGTTGGGTCCAGAGCAGTTCTTC. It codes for CASSIGLGPEQFF. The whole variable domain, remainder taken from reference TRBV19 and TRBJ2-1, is DGGITQSPKYLFRKEGQNVTLSCEQNLNHDAMYWYRQDPGQGLRLIYYSQIVNDFQKGDIAEGYSVSREKKESFPLTVTSAQKNPTAFYLCASSIGLGPEQFFGPGTRLTVL.

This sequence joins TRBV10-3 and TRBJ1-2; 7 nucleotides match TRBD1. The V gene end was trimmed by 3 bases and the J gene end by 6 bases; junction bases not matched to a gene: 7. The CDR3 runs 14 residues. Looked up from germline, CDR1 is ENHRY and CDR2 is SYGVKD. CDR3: CAISDGAGGNGYTF. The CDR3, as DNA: TGTGCCATCAGTGATGGGGCAGGGGGGAATGGCTACACCTTC.